The 5 T cell receptor beta chains reported below all come from one sample, sequenced in a study of a mutant IDH1 vaccine in newly diagnosed glioma. Generated by immunoSEQ multiplex PCR, the TCRdb table keeps only in-frame clones and is missing some. Of about 38,000 clones listed, 78% are singletons. Regarding time point: baseline, week 1 (first vaccination visit). Treatment reported: pre-vaccination baseline after standard-of-care therapy. This specimen consisted of PBMCs, obtained from a glioma patient treated with radiotherapy, temozolomide or both. All receptors derive from a man aged 35-49 years with glioma. Some clones in this sample may be carry-over from other donors' samples.

With respect to this clone: At one of its ends the junction is not consistent with the germline gene, which may arise from a read error. The chain employs TRBV7-7 and TRBJ2-5, with D uncertain. Germline CDR1 is SSHAT and CDR2 is FNYEAQ (reference sequence). This CDR3 is 17 amino acids long. CDR3 sequence reads: CASSLAPSNLYQETQYF. The CDR3 DNA follows: TGTGCTAGCAGCTTAGCCCCCAGCAATCTGTACCAAGAGACCCAGTACTTC. Full variable domain (remainder filled in from reference TRBV7-7 and TRBJ2-5): GAGVSQSPRYKVTKRGQDVTLRCDPISSHATLYWYQQALGQGPEFLTYFNYEAQPDKSGLPSDRFSAERPEGSISTLTIQRTEQRDSAMYRCASSLAPSNLYQETQYFGPGTRLLVL.

The rearrangement uses TRBV28 and TRBJ1-1; unclear D gene. The germline V gene encodes CDR1 MDHEN and CDR2 SYDVKM. V dropped 1 base and J dropped 3 bases, with 9 bases sitting between them. The CDR3 sequence is 14 residues long. CDR3 DNA: TGTGCCAGCAGTTTATTAGAACCGGACACTGAAGCTTTCTTT. It translates to CASSLLEPDTEAFF.

This clone has a handful of counts. The genes are TRBV7-9 and TRBJ2-7; no firm D call. This CDR3 region has 14 residues. Germline-derived CDR1 and CDR2 are SEHNR and FQNEAQ (reference sequence). The ends were cut back, 3 bases at V and 3 bases at J, with 12 bases in the middle. In nucleotides, the CDR3 is TGTGCCAGCAGCTTGGGTTACAGCAACTACGAGCAGTACTTC. Its protein product is CASSLGYSNYEQYF.

This clone was observed a single time. V and J are TRBV28 and TRBJ2-3; perhaps TRBD1 as D (7 bases). The CDR3 is 13 amino acids. Trimming took off 7 bases at V and 5 bases at J, with 13 bases between the two ends. CDR1 MDHEN and CDR2 SYDVKM come from the germline V gene. This CDR3 is CASTSGDRDTQYF. The CDR3 DNA reads TGTGCCAGCACCTCGGGGGACAGAGATACGCAGTATTTT.

The chain joins TRBV5-4 to TRBJ1-1; D unclear. V was clipped by 2 bases and J by 1 base, with 6 bases between them. This CDR3 is 13 amino acids long. The germline CDR1 and CDR2 sequences are SGHNT and YYREEE (reference sequence). The CDR3 bases are TGTGCCAGCAGCTTTAACGAGAACACTGAAGCTTTCTTT. It is translated as CASSFNENTEAFF.